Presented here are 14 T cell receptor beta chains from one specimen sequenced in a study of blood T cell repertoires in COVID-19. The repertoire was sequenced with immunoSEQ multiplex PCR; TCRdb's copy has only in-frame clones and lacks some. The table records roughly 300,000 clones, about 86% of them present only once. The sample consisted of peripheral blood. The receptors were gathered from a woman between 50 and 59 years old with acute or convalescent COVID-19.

CDR3 sequence: CASSRGSGNTIYF. DNA for the CDR3: TGTGCCAGCAGCAGGGGTTCTGGAAACACCATATATTTT. V usage is TRBV6-5 and J usage is TRBJ1-3; D perhaps matches TRBD1 (6 bases). The CDR3 runs to 13 residues. CDR1 and CDR2 (germline): MNHEY, SVGAGI. Trimming took 6 bases from V and 1 from J, leaving 7 bases between them.

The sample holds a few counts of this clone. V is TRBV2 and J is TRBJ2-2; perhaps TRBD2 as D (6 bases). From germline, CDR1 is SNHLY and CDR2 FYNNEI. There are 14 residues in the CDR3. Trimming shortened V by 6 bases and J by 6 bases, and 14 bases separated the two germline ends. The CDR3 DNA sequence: TGTGCCAGCAGGGGGAGGTACAGTCCCGGGGAGCTGTTTTTT. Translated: CASRGRYSPGELFF. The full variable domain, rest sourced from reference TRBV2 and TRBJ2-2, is EPEVTQTPSHQVTQMGQEVILRCVPISNHLYFYWYRQILGQKVEFLVSFYNNEISEKSEIFDDQFSVERPDGSNFTLKIRSTKLEDSAMYFCASRGRYSPGELFFGEGSRLTVL.

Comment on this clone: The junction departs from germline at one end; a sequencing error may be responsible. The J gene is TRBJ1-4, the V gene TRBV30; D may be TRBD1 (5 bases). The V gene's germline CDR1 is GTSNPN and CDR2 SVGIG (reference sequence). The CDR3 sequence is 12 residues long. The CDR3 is CAWFLDTRKTVF. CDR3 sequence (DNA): TGTGCCTGGTTTTTGGACACGCGAAAAACTGTTTTT.

This CDR3 reads CASSLETGGPGNTIYF. Here the CDR3 DNA reads TGTGCCAGCAGCTTAGAGACAGGGGGCCCTGGAAACACCATATATTTT. The gene calls are TRBV7-9 and TRBJ1-3; 10 bases are shared with TRBD1. V gave up 1 base and J gave up 2 bases; unmatched junction bases: 2. The germline gives CDR1 SEHNR, CDR2 FQNEAQ (reference sequence). This CDR3 region has 16 residues.

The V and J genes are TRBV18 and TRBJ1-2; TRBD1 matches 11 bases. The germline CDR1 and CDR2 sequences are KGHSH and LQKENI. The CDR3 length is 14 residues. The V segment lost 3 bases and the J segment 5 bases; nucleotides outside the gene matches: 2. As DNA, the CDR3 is TGTGCCAGCTCACCGGGACAGGGGGTATATGGCTACACCTTC. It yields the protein CASSPGQGVYGYTF. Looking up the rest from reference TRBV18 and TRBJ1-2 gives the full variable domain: NAGVMQNPRHLVRRRGQEARLRCSPMKGHSHVYWYRQLPEEGLKFMVYLQKENIIDESGMPKERFSAEFPKEGPSILRIQQVVRGDSAAYFCASSPGQGVYGYTFGSGTRLTVV.

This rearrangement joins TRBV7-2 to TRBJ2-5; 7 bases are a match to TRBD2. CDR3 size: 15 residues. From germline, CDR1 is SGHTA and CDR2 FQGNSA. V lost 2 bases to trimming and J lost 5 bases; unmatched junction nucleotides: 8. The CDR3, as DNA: TGTGCCAGCAGCTTATATCGGGGGGTCGGGGAGACCCAGTACTTC. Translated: CASSLYRGVGETQYF. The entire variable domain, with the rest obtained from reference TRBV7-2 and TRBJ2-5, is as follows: GAGVSQSPSNKVTEKGKDVELRCDPISGHTALYWYRQSLGQGLEFLIYFQGNSAPDKSGLPSDRFSAERTGGSVSTLTIQRTQQEDSAVYLCASSLYRGVGETQYFGPGTRLLVL.

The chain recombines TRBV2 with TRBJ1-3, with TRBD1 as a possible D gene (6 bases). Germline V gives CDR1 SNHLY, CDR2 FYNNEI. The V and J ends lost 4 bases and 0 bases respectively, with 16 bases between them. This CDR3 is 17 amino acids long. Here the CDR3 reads CASSATWGRGSGNTIYF. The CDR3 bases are TGTGCCAGCAGTGCCACGTGGGGCAGGGGCTCTGGAAACACCATATATTTT.

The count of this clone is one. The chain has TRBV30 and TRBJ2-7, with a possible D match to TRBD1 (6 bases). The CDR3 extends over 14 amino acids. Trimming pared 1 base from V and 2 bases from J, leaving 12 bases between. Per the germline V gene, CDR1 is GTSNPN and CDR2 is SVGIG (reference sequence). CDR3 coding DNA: TGTGCCTGGAGTGCTGGGACATTGACCTACGAGCAGTACTTC. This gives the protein CAWSAGTLTYEQYF.

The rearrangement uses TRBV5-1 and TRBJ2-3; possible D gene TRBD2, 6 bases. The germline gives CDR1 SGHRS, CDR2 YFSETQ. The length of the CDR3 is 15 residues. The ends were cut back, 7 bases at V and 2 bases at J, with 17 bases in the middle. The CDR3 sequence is CASGGREQLTDTQYF. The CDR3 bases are TGCGCCAGCGGGGGGAGAGAACAACTCACAGATACGCAGTATTTT. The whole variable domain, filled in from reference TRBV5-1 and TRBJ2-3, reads KAGVTQTPRYLIKTRGQQVTLSCSPISGHRSVSWYQQTPGQGLQFLFEYFSETQRNKGNFPGRFSGRQFSNSRSEMNVSTLELGDSALYLCASGGREQLTDTQYFGPGTRLTVL.

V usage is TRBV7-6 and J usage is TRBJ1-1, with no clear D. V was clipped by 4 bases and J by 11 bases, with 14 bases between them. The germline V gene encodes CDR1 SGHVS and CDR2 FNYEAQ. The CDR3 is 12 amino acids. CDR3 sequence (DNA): TGTGCCAGCAGCTCCTACTTTTCCACGGCTTTCTTT. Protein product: CASSSYFSTAFF. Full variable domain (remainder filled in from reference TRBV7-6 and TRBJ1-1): GAGVSQSPRYKVTKRGQDVALRCDPISGHVSLYWYRQALGQGPEFLTYFNYEAQQDKSGLPNDRFSAERPEGSISTLTIQRTEQRDSAMYRCASSSYFSTAFFGQGTRLTVV.

CDR3 bases: TGCAGCGTTAGGGGTGCAACTAATGAAAAACTGTTTTTT. Its translation is CSVRGATNEKLFF. The chain employs TRBV29-1 and TRBJ1-4; TRBD1 might be the D (5 bases). The CDR3 is 13 residues long. Trimming cost V 5 bases and J 0 bases, with 7 bases left between them. Germline V gene sequence: CDR1 SQVTM, CDR2 ANQGSEA. Complete variable domain (other parts from reference TRBV29-1 and TRBJ1-4): SAVISQKPSRDICQRGTSLTIQCQVDSQVTMMFWYRQQPGQSLTLIATANQGSEATYESGFVIDKFPISRPNLTFSTLTVSNMSPEDSSIYLCSVRGATNEKLFFGSGTQLSVL.

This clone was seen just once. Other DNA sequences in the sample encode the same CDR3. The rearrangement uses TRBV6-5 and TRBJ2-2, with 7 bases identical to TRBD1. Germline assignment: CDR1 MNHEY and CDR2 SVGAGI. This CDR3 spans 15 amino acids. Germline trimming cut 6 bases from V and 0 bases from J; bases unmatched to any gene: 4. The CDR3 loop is CASSSGTANTGELFF. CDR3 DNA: TGTGCCAGCAGCTCCGGGACAGCGAACACCGGGGAGCTGTTTTTT.

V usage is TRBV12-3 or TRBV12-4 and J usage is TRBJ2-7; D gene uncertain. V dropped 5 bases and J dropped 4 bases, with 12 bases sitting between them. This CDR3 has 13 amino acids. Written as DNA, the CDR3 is TGTGCCAGCAGTAACACCCAGGTATACGAGCAGTACTTC. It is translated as CASSNTQVYEQYF.

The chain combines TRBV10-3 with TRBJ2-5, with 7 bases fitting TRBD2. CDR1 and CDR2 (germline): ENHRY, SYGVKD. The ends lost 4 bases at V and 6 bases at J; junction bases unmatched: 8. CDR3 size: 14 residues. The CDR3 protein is CAISGSTSEKTQYF. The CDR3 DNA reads TGTGCCATCAGTGGCTCTACTAGCGAGAAGACCCAGTACTTC.